The clone carrying this T cell receptor (beta chain) has at least ten counts. The source of the sample is a study of blood T cell repertoires in COVID-19. Using immunoSEQ multiplex PCR, the repertoire was profiled, and TCRdb retains in-frame clones only, with some absent. Found here are some 180,000 clones, around 85% of them singletons; the top ten hold approximately 8.9%. The germline V gene encodes CDR1 MNHEY and CDR2 SMNVEV (reference sequence). This CDR3 has 13 residues. V lost 3 bases and J lost 11; bases outside the gene matches: 6. The sample consisted of peripheral blood. This chain uses TRBV27 with TRBJ1-1; 10 bases align to TRBD1. This clonotype originated in a woman aged 60-75 years with acute or convalescent COVID-19. DNA of the CDR3: TGTGCCAGCAGTTTTGGGGACAGGGGCCGCGCTTTCTTT. Its protein is CASSFGDRGRAFF.